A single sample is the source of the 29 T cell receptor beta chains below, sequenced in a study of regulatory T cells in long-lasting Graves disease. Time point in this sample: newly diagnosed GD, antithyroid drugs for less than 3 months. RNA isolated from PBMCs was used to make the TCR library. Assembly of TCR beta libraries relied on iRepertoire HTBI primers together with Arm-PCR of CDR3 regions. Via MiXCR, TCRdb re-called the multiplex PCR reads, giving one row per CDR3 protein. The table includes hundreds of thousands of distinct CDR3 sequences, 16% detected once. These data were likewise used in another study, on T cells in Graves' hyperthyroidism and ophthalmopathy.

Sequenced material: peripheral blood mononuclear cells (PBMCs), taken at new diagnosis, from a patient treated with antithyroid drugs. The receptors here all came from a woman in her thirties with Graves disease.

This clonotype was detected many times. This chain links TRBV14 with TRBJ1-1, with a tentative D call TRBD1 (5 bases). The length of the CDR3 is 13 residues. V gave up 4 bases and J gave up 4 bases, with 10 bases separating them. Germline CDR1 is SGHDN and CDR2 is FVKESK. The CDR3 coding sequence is TGTGCCAGCAGCCTGGGACGAGTCACTGAAGCTTTCTTT. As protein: CASSLGRVTEAFF.

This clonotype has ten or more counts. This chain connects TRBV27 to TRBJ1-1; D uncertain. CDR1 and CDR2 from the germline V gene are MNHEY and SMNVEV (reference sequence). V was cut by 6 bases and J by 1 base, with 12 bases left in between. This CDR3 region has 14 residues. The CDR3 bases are TGTGCCAGCAGGATGACGGTCGGGAACACTGAAGCTTTCTTT. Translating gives CASRMTVGNTEAFF.

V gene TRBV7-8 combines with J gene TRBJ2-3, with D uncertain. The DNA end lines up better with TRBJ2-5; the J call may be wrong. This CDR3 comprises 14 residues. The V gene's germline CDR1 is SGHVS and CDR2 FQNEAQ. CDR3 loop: CASSSTDPPETQYF. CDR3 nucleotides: TGTGCCAGCAGCTCAACCGACCCTCCAGAGACCCAGTACTTC.

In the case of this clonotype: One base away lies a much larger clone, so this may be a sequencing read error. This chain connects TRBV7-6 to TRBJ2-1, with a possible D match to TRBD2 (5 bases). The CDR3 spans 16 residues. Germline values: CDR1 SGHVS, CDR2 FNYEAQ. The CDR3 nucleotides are TGTGTCAGCAGCTTAGTCCCCGGACGAGGGAACAATGAGCAGTTCTTC. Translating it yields CVSSLVPGRGNNEQFF.

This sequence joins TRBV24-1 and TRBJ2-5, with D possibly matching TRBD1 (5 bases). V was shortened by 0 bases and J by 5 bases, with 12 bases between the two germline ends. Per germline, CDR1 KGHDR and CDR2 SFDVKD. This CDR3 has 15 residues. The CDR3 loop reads CATSDLSGPGETQYF. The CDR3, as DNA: TGTGCCACCAGTGATTTGTCAGGGCCTGGGGAGACCCAGTACTTC.

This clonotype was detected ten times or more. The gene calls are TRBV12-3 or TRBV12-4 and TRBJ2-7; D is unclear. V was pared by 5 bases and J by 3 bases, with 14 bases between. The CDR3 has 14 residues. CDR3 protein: CASSPTQINYEQYF. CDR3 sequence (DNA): TGTGCCAGCAGTCCCACCCAGATTAACTACGAGCAGTACTTC.

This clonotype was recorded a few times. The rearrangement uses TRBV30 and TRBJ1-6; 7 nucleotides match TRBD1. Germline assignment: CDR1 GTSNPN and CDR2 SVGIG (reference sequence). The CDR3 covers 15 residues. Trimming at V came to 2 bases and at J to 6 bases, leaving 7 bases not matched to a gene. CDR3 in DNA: TGTGCCTGGAGTAGGGGGCAGTTACGTAATTCACCCCTCCACTTT. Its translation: CAWSRGQLRNSPLHF.

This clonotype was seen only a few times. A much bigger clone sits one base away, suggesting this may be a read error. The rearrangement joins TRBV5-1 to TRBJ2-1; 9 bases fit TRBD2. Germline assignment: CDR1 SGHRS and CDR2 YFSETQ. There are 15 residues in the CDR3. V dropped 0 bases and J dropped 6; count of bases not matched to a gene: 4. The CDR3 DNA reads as TGCGCCAGCAGCTTGGATAGCGGGAGCTGCAATGAGCAGTTCTTC. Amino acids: CASSLDSGSCNEQFF.

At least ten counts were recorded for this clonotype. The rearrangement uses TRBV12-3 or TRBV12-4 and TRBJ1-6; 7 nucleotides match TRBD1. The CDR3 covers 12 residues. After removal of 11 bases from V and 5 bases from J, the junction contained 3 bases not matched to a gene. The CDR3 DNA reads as TGTGCCGGGGGACAGAATAATTCACCCCTCCACTTT. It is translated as CAGGQNNSPLHF.

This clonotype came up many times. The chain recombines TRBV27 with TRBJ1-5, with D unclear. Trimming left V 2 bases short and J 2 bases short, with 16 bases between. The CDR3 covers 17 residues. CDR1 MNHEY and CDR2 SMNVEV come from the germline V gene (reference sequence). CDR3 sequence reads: CASSLRGSRTGNQPQHF. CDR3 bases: TGTGCCAGCAGTTTAAGAGGTAGCAGGACTGGCAATCAGCCCCAGCATTTT.

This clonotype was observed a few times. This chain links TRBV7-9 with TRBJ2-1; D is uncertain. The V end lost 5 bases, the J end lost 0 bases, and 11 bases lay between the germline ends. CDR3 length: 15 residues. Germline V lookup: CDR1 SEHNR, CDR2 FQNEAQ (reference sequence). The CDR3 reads CASSHAWGSYNEQFF. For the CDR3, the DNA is TGTGCCAGCAGCCACGCCTGGGGCTCCTACAATGAGCAGTTCTTC.

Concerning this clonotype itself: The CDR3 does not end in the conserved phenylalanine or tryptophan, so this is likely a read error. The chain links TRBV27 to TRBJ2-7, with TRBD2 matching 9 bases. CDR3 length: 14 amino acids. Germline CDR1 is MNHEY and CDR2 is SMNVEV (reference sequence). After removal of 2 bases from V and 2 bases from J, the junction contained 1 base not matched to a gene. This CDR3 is CASSLVAGAYEQYS. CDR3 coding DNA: TGTGCCAGCAGTTTAGTAGCGGGGGCCTACGAGCAGTACTCC.

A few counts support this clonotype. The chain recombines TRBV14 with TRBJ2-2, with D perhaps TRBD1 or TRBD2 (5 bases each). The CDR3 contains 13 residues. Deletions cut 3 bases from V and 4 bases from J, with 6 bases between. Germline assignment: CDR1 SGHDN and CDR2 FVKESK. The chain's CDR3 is CASSQGTTGELFF. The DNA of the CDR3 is TGTGCCAGCAGCCAGGGGACCACCGGGGAGCTGTTTTTT.

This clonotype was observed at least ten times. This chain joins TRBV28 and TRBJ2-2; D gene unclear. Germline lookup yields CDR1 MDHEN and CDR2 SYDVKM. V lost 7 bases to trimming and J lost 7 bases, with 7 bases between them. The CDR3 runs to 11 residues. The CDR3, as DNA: TGTGCCAGCAAGGTCGGCGGGGAGCTGTTTTTT. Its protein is CASKVGGELFF.

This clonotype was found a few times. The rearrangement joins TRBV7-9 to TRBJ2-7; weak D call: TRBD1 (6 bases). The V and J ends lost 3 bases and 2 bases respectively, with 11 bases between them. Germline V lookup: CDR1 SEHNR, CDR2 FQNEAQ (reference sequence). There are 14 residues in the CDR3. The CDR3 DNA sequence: TGTGCCAGCAGCTTGACAGGAGTCCCCTACGAGCAGTACTTC. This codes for CASSLTGVPYEQYF.

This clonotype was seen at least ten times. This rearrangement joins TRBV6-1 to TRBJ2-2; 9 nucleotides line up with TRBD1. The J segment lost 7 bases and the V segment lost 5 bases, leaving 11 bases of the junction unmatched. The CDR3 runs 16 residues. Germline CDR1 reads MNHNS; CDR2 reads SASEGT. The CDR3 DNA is TGTGCCAGCAGTCGCCAGAACAGGGGGCAGGGCGGGGAGCTGTTTTTT. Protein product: CASSRQNRGQGGELFF.

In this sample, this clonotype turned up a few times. CDR3 sequence: CSATDIISGNTIYF. In nucleotides, the CDR3 is TGCAGTGCAACTGACATTATTTCTGGAAACACCATATATTTT. The rearrangement joins TRBV20-1 to TRBJ1-3; D gene ambiguous. Trimming removed 6 bases from V and 1 base from J, with 13 bases in between. CDR3 length: 14 residues. Germline V gene sequence: CDR1 DFQATT, CDR2 SNEGSKA (reference sequence).

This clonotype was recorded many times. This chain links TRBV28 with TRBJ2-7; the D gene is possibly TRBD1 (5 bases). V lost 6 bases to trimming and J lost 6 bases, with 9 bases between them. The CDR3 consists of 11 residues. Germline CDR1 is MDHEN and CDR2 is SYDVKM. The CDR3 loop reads CASSRVGEQYF. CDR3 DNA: TGTGCCAGCAGCAGGGTAGGCGAGCAGTACTTC.

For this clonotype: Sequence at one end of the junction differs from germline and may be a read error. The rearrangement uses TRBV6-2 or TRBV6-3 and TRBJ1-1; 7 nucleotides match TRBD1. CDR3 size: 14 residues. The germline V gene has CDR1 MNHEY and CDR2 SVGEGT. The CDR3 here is CASRVTGLDTEALF. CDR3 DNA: TGTGCCAGCAGGGTGACAGGGTTGGACACTGAAGCTCTCTTT.

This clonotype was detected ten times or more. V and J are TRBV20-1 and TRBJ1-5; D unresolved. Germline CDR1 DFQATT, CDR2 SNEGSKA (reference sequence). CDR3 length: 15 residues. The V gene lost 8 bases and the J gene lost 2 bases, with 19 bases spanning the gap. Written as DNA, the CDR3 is TGCAGTCAGGAGCCTTGGGGTCGGGGCAATCAGCCCCAGCATTTT. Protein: CSQEPWGRGNQPQHF.

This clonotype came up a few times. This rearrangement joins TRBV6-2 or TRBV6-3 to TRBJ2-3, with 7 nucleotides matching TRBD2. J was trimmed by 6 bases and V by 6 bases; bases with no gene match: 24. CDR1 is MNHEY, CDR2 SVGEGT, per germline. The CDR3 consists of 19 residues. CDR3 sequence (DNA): TGTGCCAGCAGCAAACGGACTAACGGGAGGTCTGAAGTGCTTGATACGCAGTATTTT. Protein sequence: CASSKRTNGRSEVLDTQYF.

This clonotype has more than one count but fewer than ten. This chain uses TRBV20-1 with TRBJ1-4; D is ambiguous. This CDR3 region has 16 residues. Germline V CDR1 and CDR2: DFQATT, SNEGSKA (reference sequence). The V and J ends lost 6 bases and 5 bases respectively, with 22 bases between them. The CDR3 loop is CSARHHLTVTNEKLFF. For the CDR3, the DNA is TGCAGTGCCAGACACCATTTGACCGTCACCAATGAAAAACTGTTTTTT.

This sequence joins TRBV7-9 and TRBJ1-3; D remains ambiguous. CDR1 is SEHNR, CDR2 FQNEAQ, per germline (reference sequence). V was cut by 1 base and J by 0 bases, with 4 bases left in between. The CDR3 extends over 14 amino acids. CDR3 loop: CASSLVISGNTIYF. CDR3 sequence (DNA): TGTGCCAGCAGCTTAGTCATCTCTGGAAACACCATATATTTT.

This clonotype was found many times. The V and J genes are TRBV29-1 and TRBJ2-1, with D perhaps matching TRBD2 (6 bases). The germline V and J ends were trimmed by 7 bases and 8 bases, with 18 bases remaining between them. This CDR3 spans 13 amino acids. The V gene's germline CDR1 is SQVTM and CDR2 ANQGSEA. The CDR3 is CSANVGGPYEQFF. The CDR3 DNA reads TGCAGCGCCAACGTCGGAGGGCCCTATGAGCAGTTCTTC.

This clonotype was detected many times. The CDR3, as DNA: TGTGCCAGCAGCTTTCGTTCCGGGTTACTGCACACTGAAGCTTTCTTT. As protein: CASSFRSGLLHTEAFF. This sequence joins TRBV11-2 and TRBJ1-1; D not certain. CDR3 length: 16 residues. Trimming took off 3 bases at V and 3 bases at J, with 17 bases between the two ends. Germline V lookup: CDR1 SGHAT, CDR2 FQNNGV.

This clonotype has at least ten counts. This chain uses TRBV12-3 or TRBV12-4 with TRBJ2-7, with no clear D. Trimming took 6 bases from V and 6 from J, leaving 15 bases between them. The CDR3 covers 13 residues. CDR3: CASSRTAASEQYF. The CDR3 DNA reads TGTGCCAGCAGCAGAACCGCGGCCTCCGAGCAGTACTTC.

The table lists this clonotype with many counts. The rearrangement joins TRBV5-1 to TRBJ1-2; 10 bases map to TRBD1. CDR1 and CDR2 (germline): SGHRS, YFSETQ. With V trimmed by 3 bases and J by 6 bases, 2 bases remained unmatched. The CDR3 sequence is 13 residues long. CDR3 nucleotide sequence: TGCGCCAGCAGCTGGGACAGGGGTGATGGCTACACCTTC. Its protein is CASSWDRGDGYTF.

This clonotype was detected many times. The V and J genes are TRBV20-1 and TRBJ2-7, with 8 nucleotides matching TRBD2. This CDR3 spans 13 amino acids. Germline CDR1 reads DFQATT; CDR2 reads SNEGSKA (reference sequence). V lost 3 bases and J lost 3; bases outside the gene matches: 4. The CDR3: CSASVAGFYEQYF. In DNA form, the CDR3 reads TGCAGTGCTAGCGTAGCGGGATTCTACGAGCAGTACTTC.

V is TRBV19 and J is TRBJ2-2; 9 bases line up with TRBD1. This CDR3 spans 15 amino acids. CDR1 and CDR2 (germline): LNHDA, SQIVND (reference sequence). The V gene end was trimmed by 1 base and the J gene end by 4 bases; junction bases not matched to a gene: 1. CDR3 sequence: CASSIGTGVTGELFF. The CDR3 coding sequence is TGTGCCAGTAGTATAGGGACAGGGGTCACCGGGGAGCTGTTTTTT.